The TCR beta chain under discussion was sequenced for a study of T cells in Graves' hyperthyroidism and ophthalmopathy. TCR beta CDR3 regions were amplified from RNA transcripts. When the TCR CDR3 underwent first-round RT-PCR, the HTBI primer set was used. TCRdb recomputed calls from the multiplex PCR reads with MiXCR, one row per CDR3 protein. Altogether about half a million distinct CDR3 sequences are present, 20% to 25% being singletons, with the ten largest covering about 53%. Ten or more counts support this clonotype. After removal of 5 bases from V and 8 bases from J, the junction contained 8 bases not matched to a gene. The CDR3 has 15 amino acids. Per germline, CDR1 MNHEY and CDR2 SVGEGT.

This TCR was recovered from an older woman with Graves' ophthalmopathy. The sample taken for sequencing was blood. The chain links TRBV6-2 or TRBV6-3 to TRBJ2-1; 11 nucleotides agree with TRBD2. The CDR3 spells CASSTLRLAGYEQFF. Here the CDR3 DNA reads TGTGCCAGCAGTACCCTGAGACTAGCGGGATATGAGCAGTTCTTC.